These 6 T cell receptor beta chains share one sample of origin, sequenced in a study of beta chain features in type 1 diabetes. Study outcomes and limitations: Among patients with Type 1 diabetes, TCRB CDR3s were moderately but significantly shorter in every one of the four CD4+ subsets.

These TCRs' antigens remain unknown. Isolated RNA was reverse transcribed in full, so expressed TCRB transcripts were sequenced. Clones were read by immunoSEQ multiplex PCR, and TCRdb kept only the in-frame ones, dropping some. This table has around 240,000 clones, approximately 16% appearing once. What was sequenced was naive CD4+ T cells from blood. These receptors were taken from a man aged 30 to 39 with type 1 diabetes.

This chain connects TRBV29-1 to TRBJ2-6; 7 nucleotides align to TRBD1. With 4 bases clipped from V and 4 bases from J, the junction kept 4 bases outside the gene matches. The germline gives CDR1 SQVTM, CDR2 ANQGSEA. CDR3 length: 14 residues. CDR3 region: CSVATGAGANVLTF. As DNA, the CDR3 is TGCAGCGTTGCTACAGGGGCCGGGGCCAACGTCCTGACTTTC.

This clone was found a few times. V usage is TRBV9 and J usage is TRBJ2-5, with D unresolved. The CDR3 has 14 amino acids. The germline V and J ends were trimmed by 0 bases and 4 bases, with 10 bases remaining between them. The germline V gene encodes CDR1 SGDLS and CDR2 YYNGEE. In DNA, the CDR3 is TGTGCCAGCAGCGTAGCTAAGGGCTCAGAGACCCAGTACTTC. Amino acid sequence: CASSVAKGSETQYF.

For the CDR3, the DNA is TGTGCCACGGTTGGCGGAGCCAAAGAGACCCAGTACTTC. Amino acid sequence: CATVGGAKETQYF. The V call is TRBV10-3, the J call TRBJ2-5; D gene unclear. Germline V gene lookup returns CDR1 ENHRY and CDR2 SYGVKD. The CDR3 consists of 13 residues. Trimming stripped 10 bases from V and 3 bases from J, with 15 bases between.

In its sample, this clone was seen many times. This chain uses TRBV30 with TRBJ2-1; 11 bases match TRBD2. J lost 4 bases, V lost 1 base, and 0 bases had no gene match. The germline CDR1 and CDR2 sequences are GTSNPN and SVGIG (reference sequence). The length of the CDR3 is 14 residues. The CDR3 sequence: CAWSGTSGYNEQFF. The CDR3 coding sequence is TGTGCCTGGAGTGGGACTAGCGGGTACAATGAGCAGTTCTTC.

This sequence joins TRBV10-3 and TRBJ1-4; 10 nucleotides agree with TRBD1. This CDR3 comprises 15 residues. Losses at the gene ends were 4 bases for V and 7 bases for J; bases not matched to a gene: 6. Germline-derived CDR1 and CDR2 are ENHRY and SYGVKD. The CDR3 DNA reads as TGTGCCATCAGTGGACAGGGGGCGCAGGGTGAAAAACTGTTTTTT. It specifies CAISGQGAQGEKLFF.

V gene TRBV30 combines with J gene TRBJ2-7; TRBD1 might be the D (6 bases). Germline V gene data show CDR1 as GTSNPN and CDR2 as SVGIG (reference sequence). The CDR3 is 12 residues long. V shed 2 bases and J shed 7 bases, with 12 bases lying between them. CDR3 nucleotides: TGTGCCTGGAGTATGACAGGTGGAGAGCAGTACTTC. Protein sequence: CAWSMTGGEQYF.